Within the sample, the clone carrying this T cell receptor (beta chain) is medium-sized. What it recognizes is unknown. CDR3 size: 15 residues. After removal of 1 base from V and 1 base from J, the junction contained 3 bases not matched to a gene. Germline-derived CDR1 and CDR2 are SGHVS and FQNEAQ. The data originate from a study of cytomegalovirus exposure and HLA in healthy donors. In the PCR, 60 Vbeta and 13 Jbeta primers were used. This table comes from immunoSEQ multiplex PCR, and its TCRdb copy is limited to in-frame clones, with some not included. The sample carries around 130,000 clones, around 77% recorded once. Findings and limits, study-wide: A later analysis linked a missense variant in DCLRE1C to the trimming of TCR beta V and J genes.

Sequencing was carried out using PBMCs. The sequence was collected from a young man in good health and CMV-seropositive. The chain couples TRBV7-8 to TRBJ1-2, with 7 bases aligning to TRBD1. The CDR3 protein is CASSLDWDSNYGYTF. CDR3 DNA: TGTGCCAGCAGCTTAGACTGGGACAGTAACTATGGCTACACCTTC. Looking up the rest from reference TRBV7-8 and TRBJ1-2 gives the full variable domain: GAGVSQSPRYKVAKRGQDVALRCDPISGHVSLFWYQQALGQGPEFLTYFQNEAQLDKSGLPSDRFFAERPEGSVSTLKIQRTQQEDSAVYLCASSLDWDSNYGYTFGSGTRLTVV.